These 32 T cell receptor beta chains originate from one sample sequenced in a study of T cells in localized non-small cell lung cancer. The repertoire was sequenced with immunoSEQ multiplex PCR; TCRdb's copy has only in-frame clones and lacks some. The repertoire holds tens of thousands of clones, with 75% to 95% as singletons. Sequenced material: PBMCs, taken before any cancer treatment. Receptors originate from a woman aged 40-69 years with stage II lung adenocarcinoma.

The chain recombines TRBV28 with TRBJ2-7; 8 bases fit TRBD1. Trimming took 7 bases from V and 1 from J; bases not matched to a gene: 9. The germline V gene encodes CDR1 MDHEN and CDR2 SYDVKM. This CDR3 is built from 15 residues. The CDR3 loop is CASTSRDRPSYEQYF. CDR3 nucleotide sequence: TGTGCCAGCACCTCACGGGACAGGCCTTCCTACGAGCAGTACTTC.

The rearrangement joins TRBV25-1 to TRBJ1-4, with D unclear. The germline V gene has CDR1 MGHDK and CDR2 SYGVNS. The CDR3 contains 15 residues. V lost 4 bases and J lost 6, with 15 bases in between. The CDR3 region is CASSGKTPRDEKLFF. The CDR3 DNA follows: TGTGCCAGCAGTGGCAAGACACCGAGGGATGAAAAACTGTTTTTT.

This clone came up once. The chain joins TRBV28 to TRBJ2-6, with no clear D. The V end was cut by 6 bases, the J end by 4 bases, with 10 bases between. This CDR3 comprises 14 residues. CDR1 and CDR2 from the germline V gene are MDHEN and SYDVKM. The CDR3 bases are TGTGCCAGCAGAACAGCACAAGGGGCCAACGTCCTGACTTTC. Encoded protein: CASRTAQGANVLTF. The entire variable domain, with the rest obtained from reference TRBV28 and TRBJ2-6, is as follows: DVKVTQSSRYLVKRTGEKVFLECVQDMDHENMFWYRQDPGLGLRLIYFSYDVKMKEKGDIPEGYSVSREKKERFSLILESASTNQTSMYLCASRTAQGANVLTFGAGSRLTVL.

This clone was counted once. V gene TRBV5-5 combines with J gene TRBJ2-7; the D call may be TRBD1 or TRBD2 (5 bases each). Germline V gene lookup returns CDR1 SGHKS and CDR2 YYEKEE (reference sequence). This CDR3 is built from 14 residues. Trimming left V 4 bases short and J 4 bases short, with 15 bases between. This CDR3 is CASSLIGDLYEQYF. In nucleotides, the CDR3 is TGTGCCAGCAGCCTTATAGGGGACCTGTACGAGCAGTACTTC.

The table lists this clone with a count of one. This sequence joins TRBV18 and TRBJ2-7, with D perhaps TRBD1 (6 bases). Germline CDR1 and CDR2: KGHSH and LQKENI. Trimming left V 6 bases short and J 5 bases short, with 14 bases between. CDR3 length equals 13 residues. The chain's CDR3 is CASSPTQGNEQYF. CDR3 sequence (DNA): TGTGCCAGCTCCCCCACACAGGGTAACGAGCAGTACTTC.

The chain joins TRBV9 to TRBJ2-3; 7 nucleotides agree with TRBD2. Germline CDR1 SGDLS, CDR2 YYNGEE. This CDR3 spans 15 amino acids. The V gene end was trimmed by 2 bases and the J gene end by 1 base; junction bases not matched to a gene: 4. CDR3 in DNA: TGTGCCAGCAGCGTTCCTGGGGGGGGCACAGATACGCAGTATTTT. Residues: CASSVPGGGTDTQYF. The complete variable domain, with remaining parts taken from reference TRBV9 and TRBJ2-3, reads DSGVTQTPKHLITATGQRVTLRCSPRSGDLSVYWYQQSLDQGLQFLIQYYNGEERAKGNILERFSAQQFPDLHSELNLSSLELGDSALYFCASSVPGGGTDTQYFGPGTRLTVL.

The V and J genes are TRBV9 and TRBJ2-3; 7 positions agree with TRBD1. The CDR3 is 16 residues long. Germline-derived CDR1 and CDR2 are SGDLS and YYNGEE. V lost 4 bases and J lost 1; bases outside the gene matches: 9. CDR3 in amino acids: CASSTRRDSRTDTQYF. Here the CDR3 DNA reads TGTGCCAGCAGCACCCGTCGGGACAGTCGCACAGATACGCAGTATTTT.

This chain connects TRBV4-1 to TRBJ2-3; D is perhaps TRBD1 or TRBD2 (5 bases each). V was shortened by 2 bases and J by 1 base, with 7 bases between the two germline ends. Germline CDR1 and CDR2: MGHRA and YSYEKL. CDR3 length equals 14 residues. Here the CDR3 reads CASSQRGRTDTQYF. The CDR3 DNA follows: TGCGCCAGCAGCCAAAGGGGACGCACAGATACGCAGTATTTT.

V usage is TRBV25-1 and J usage is TRBJ2-7; D ambiguous. Trimming took off 6 bases at V and 3 bases at J, with 12 bases between the two ends. The CDR3 has 13 residues. Germline loops: CDR1 MGHDK, CDR2 SYGVNS. The chain's CDR3 is CASRSAFDYEQYF. CDR3 DNA: TGTGCCAGCAGGTCGGCGTTTGACTACGAGCAGTACTTC.

The rearrangement links TRBV7-2 to TRBJ2-5, with TRBD2 matching 8 bases. CDR3 size: 14 residues. Per the germline V gene, CDR1 is SGHTA and CDR2 is FQGNSA. Unmatched junction bases numbered 7, after V lost 5 bases and J lost 5 bases. The CDR3 DNA follows: TGTGCCAGCAGCCCCCGGGGGGGAGGGGAGACCCAGTACTTC. Translating it yields CASSPRGGGETQYF.

V is TRBV19 and J is TRBJ1-1; D is unresolved. V was cut by 9 bases and J by 0 bases, with 8 bases left in between. CDR3 length: 12 residues. The germline CDR1 and CDR2 sequences are LNHDA and SQIVND (reference sequence). The CDR3 nucleotides read TGTGCCAGCTCAGAGCTGAACACTGAAGCTTTCTTT. It codes for CASSELNTEAFF.

This chain links TRBV7-2 with TRBJ2-5; TRBD2 is a possible D gene (5 bases). This CDR3 spans 14 amino acids. Trimming cost V 2 bases and J 5 bases, with 12 bases left between them. The V gene's germline CDR1 is SGHTA and CDR2 FQGNSA. CDR3 sequence: CASSLRGRRETQYF. CDR3 DNA sequence: TGTGCCAGCAGCTTAAGAGGGAGAAGGGAGACCCAGTACTTC.

The chain carries TRBV7-9 and TRBJ2-5, with D perhaps TRBD2 (7 bases). Germline V gives CDR1 SEHNR, CDR2 FQNEAQ (reference sequence). V lost 1 base to trimming and J lost 1 base, with 13 bases between them. The CDR3 loop spans 16 amino acids. The CDR3 here is CASSLEAGAFQETQYF. The CDR3 DNA sequence: TGTGCCAGCAGCTTAGAGGCGGGGGCCTTCCAAGAGACCCAGTACTTC.

The chain couples TRBV27 to TRBJ2-7; the D gene is possibly TRBD2 (6 bases). Trimming left V 6 bases short and J 0 bases short, with 12 bases between. The germline gives CDR1 MNHEY, CDR2 SMNVEV (reference sequence). CDR3 length equals 14 residues. In DNA, the CDR3 is TGTGCCAGCAGGCTTAGCGGCAGCTCCTACGAGCAGTACTTC. Translated: CASRLSGSSYEQYF.

The chain uses TRBV5-6 and TRBJ1-4; possibly TRBD1 for D (5 bases). The CDR3 spans 13 residues. The germline V gene encodes CDR1 SGHDT and CDR2 YYEEEE. Trimming removed 3 bases at V and 10 bases at J, with 13 bases between. CDR3 bases: TGTGCCAGCAGCTCATACTACGGGGGAAAACTGTTTTTT. Encoded protein: CASSSYYGGKLFF.

This clone has a single count. The chain links TRBV5-6 to TRBJ1-2, with TRBD1 matching 7 bases. Germline V gene data show CDR1 as SGHDT and CDR2 as YYEEEE. Unmatched junction bases numbered 18, after V lost 3 bases and J lost 4 bases. The CDR3 contains 18 residues. CDR3 DNA sequence: TGTGCCAGCAGCTCGCCACGAATTAACAGGGGCCGGGGCTATGGCTACACCTTC. Translated: CASSSPRINRGRGYGYTF.

The genes are TRBV7-8 and TRBJ2-7; D may be TRBD1 or TRBD2 (6 bases each). Per the germline V gene, CDR1 is SGHVS and CDR2 is FQNEAQ. Trimming took 1 base from V and 10 from J, leaving 17 bases between them. This CDR3 is 14 amino acids long. CDR3 nucleotide sequence: TGTGCCAGCAGCTTAGTAAGGGGGGTCCCTAGCCAGTACTTC. Translated: CASSLVRGVPSQYF.

The chain uses TRBV19 and TRBJ1-1; tentatively, D is TRBD1 (5 bases). V lost 1 base, J lost 3 bases, and 12 bases lay in between. The CDR3 is made up of 15 amino acids. From germline, CDR1 is LNHDA and CDR2 SQIVND (reference sequence). CDR3 region: CASSIGIRDHTEAFF. As DNA, the CDR3 is TGTGCCAGTAGTATAGGCATCCGGGACCACACTGAAGCTTTCTTT.

The chain recombines TRBV19 with TRBJ1-1, with D perhaps matching TRBD1 (6 bases). With 4 bases removed from V and 1 base from J, the gap between germline ends came to 13 bases. The germline gives CDR1 LNHDA, CDR2 SQIVND (reference sequence). The CDR3 totals 15 residues. The CDR3: CASSTLPGQNTEAFF. CDR3 DNA sequence: TGTGCCAGTAGTACCCTACCGGGACAGAACACTGAAGCTTTCTTT.

In regard to this clone: One end of the junction is discordant with germline, which a read error may explain. The rearrangement links TRBV2 to TRBJ2-7; a possible D gene is TRBD1 (6 bases). The CDR3 is made up of 14 amino acids. Germline V gives CDR1 SNHLY, CDR2 FYNNEI. The CDR3 loop is CASSEPGPIGGSNF. CDR3 DNA sequence: TGTGCCAGCAGTGAACCAGGTCCGATTGGGGGCAGTAACTTC.

The J gene is TRBJ2-7, the V gene TRBV5-1; TRBD1 aligns across 7 bases. V was clipped by 6 bases and J by 3 bases; unmatched bases: 6. This CDR3 has 13 residues. Germline loops: CDR1 SGHRS, CDR2 YFSETQ. The CDR3 DNA reads as TGCGCCAGCACCTCAGGGGGTGGCTACGAGCAGTACTTC. Amino acids: CASTSGGGYEQYF. The variable domain in full, with the rest retrieved from reference TRBV5-1 and TRBJ2-7, is KAGVTQTPRYLIKTRGQQVTLSCSPISGHRSVSWYQQTPGQGLQFLFEYFSETQRNKGNFPGRFSGRQFSNSRSEMNVSTLELGDSALYLCASTSGGGYEQYFGPGTRLTVT.

V and J are TRBV19 and TRBJ1-5; D gene unclear. Germline V gives CDR1 LNHDA, CDR2 SQIVND (reference sequence). The CDR3 is made up of 13 amino acids. The V gene lost 6 bases and the J gene lost 7 bases, with 13 bases spanning the gap. Here the CDR3 DNA reads TGTGCCAGTAGACGGACGGCGAAGCAGCCCCAGCATTTT. Translation: CASRRTAKQPQHF.

V is TRBV7-2 and J is TRBJ2-7; D unresolved. Looked up from germline, CDR1 is SGHTA and CDR2 is FQGNSA. The CDR3 covers 14 residues. Trimming removed 5 bases at V and 5 bases at J, with 16 bases between. CDR3 sequence (DNA): TGTGCCAGCAGCCCGGCCCTAGAAGGCAACGAGCAGTACTTC. Amino acids: CASSPALEGNEQYF.

The chain couples TRBV5-4 to TRBJ2-1; 12 positions agree with TRBD2. Germline values: CDR1 SGHNT, CDR2 YYREEE (reference sequence). After removal of 0 bases from V and 3 bases from J, the junction contained 10 bases not matched to a gene. The CDR3 runs to 19 residues. Written as DNA, the CDR3 is TGTGCCAGCAGCTTGGCCAGAGGGGGGGGACTAGCGGGCTACAATGAGCAGTTCTTC. Translated, it gives CASSLARGGGLAGYNEQFF.

This clone was recorded a few times. J is TRBJ1-2 and V is TRBV5-1; TRBD1 matches at 9 bases. There are 16 residues in the CDR3. CDR1 is SGHRS and CDR2 is YFSETQ in the germline V gene. CDR3: CASGPGWGQGGSGYTF. In nucleotides, the CDR3 is TGCGCGAGCGGCCCAGGGTGGGGACAGGGAGGAAGCGGCTACACCTTC.

This clone occurred once. The rearrangement links TRBV7-8 to TRBJ2-2, with 10 positions matching TRBD2. This CDR3 contains 15 residues. J gave up 7 bases and V 4 bases, and 6 bases lay outside the gene matches. Germline V gene data show CDR1 as SGHVS and CDR2 as FQNEAQ. The CDR3 loop reads CASSWSGGAVGELFF. The CDR3 DNA reads TGTGCCAGCAGCTGGAGCGGGGGGGCGGTCGGGGAGCTGTTTTTT. Using reference TRBV7-8 and TRBJ2-2 for the parts outside the CDR3, the full variable domain is GAGVSQSPRYKVAKRGQDVALRCDPISGHVSLFWYQQALGQGPEFLTYFQNEAQLDKSGLPSDRFFAERPEGSVSTLKIQRTQQEDSAVYLCASSWSGGAVGELFFGEGSRLTVL.

The chain carries TRBV5-4 and TRBJ2-2, with D perhaps matching TRBD1 (5 bases). The CDR3 has 13 residues. Trimming left V 5 bases short and J 7 bases short, with 12 bases between. Per germline, CDR1 SGHNT and CDR2 YYREEE (reference sequence). The CDR3 DNA follows: TGTGCCAGCAGTTCGGAGACAGACGGGGAGCTGTTTTTT. It is translated as CASSSETDGELFF.

V is TRBV4-1 and J is TRBJ1-2, with D possibly matching TRBD1 (6 bases). The germline V gene has CDR1 MGHRA and CDR2 YSYEKL. V was trimmed by 1 base and J by 5 bases, leaving 20 bases between them. The CDR3 runs 17 residues. CDR3 bases: TGCGCCAGCAGCCAAGTTCCCCTCCAGACAGGTAGTTATGGCTACACCTTC. Residues: CASSQVPLQTGSYGYTF.

The rearrangement links TRBV7-3 to TRBJ2-7, with D uncertain. CDR1 and CDR2 (germline): SGHTA, FQGTGA. This CDR3 is 13 amino acids long. Trimming took 2 bases from V and 6 from J, leaving 11 bases between them. CDR3 in amino acids: CASSLGVVGEQYF. CDR3 coding DNA: TGTGCCAGCAGCTTAGGGGTAGTAGGCGAGCAGTACTTC.

V is TRBV4-2 and J is TRBJ2-1, with 7 bases matching TRBD1. In germline, CDR1 is LGHNA, CDR2 YNFKEQ. The J segment lost 2 bases and the V segment lost 3 bases, leaving 10 bases of the junction unmatched. The CDR3 is made up of 17 amino acids. CDR3 nucleotides: TGTGCCAGCAGCCAGAGAACAGGGGATCTCGCCTACAATGAGCAGTTCTTC. Protein product: CASSQRTGDLAYNEQFF.

This CDR3 reads CASRPSGGNTIYF. CDR3 bases: TGTGCCAGCAGGCCCTCGGGGGGGAACACCATATATTTT. The genes are TRBV6-6 and TRBJ1-3; possibly TRBD1 for D (5 bases). The CDR3 is 13 amino acids. CDR1 is MNHNY, CDR2 SVGAGI, per germline (reference sequence). Trimming left V 6 bases short and J 7 bases short, with 13 bases between.

This clone was picked up one time. The gene calls are TRBV10-1 and TRBJ2-5, with D unclear. V was shortened by 4 bases and J by 2 bases, with 8 bases between the two germline ends. Per the germline V gene, CDR1 is WNHNN and CDR2 is SYGVQD (reference sequence). This CDR3 comprises 13 residues. Here the CDR3 reads CASSGQHQETQYF. The CDR3 coding sequence is TGCGCCAGCAGTGGTCAGCATCAAGAGACCCAGTACTTC.